This T cell receptor beta chain was identified during a study of spatial heterogeneity in lung cancer. Study in general: Samples came from 60 to 75 TRACERx patients with untreated early-stage lung cancer. Researchers sequenced follow-up PBMC samples if they had them, and these came a median of about two years after resection.

V was cut by 0 bases and J by 0 bases, with 9 bases left in between. The CDR3 extends over 15 amino acids. The V gene's germline CDR1 is GTSNPN and CDR2 SVGIG (reference sequence). Regarding time point: blood at routine non-recurrence follow-up after resection. This clonotype was recorded at least ten times. TCRdb re-called the 5' RACE reads through MiXCR, storing one row per CDR3 protein. The sample lists about 110,000 distinct CDR3 sequences, approximately 11% occurring once. The specimen comprised PBMCs, sampled at follow-up. The chain links TRBV30 to TRBJ2-4; D uncertain. The sequence derives from a female donor with early-stage non-small cell lung cancer. CDR3 amino acids: CAWSVPWLAKNIQYF. The CDR3 DNA follows: TGTGCCTGGAGTGTCCCCTGGTTAGCCAAAAACATTCAGTACTTC.